Below are 25 T cell receptor beta chains sequenced from a single sample in a study of control samples from healthy donors and cancer patients. Only in-frame clones appear in the TCRdb table, and some are missing; sequencing was by immunoSEQ multiplex PCR. The sample includes 350,000 to 450,000 clones, 75% to 95% of them seen just once. The sample taken for sequencing was PBMCs. The receptors stem from a man aged 35-49 years with head and neck cancer.

The chain links TRBV27 to TRBJ1-5, with 7 bases that match TRBD1. From germline, CDR1 is MNHEY and CDR2 SMNVEV (reference sequence). This CDR3 has 13 residues. V shed 3 bases, J shed 6 bases, and the junction held 2 bases outside the gene matches. The CDR3 nucleotides are TGTGCCAGCAGTTTGACAGGGTCTCAGCCCCAGCATTTT. It is translated as CASSLTGSQPQHF.

This clone was detected only once. This sequence joins TRBV5-3 and TRBJ1-5; TRBD1 matches 8 bases. Being an ORF, TRBV5-3 has a function that is uncertain. This CDR3 region has 18 residues. The ends lost 4 bases at V and 4 bases at J; junction bases unmatched: 16. The CDR3 here is CARSNPKVDRVRNQPQHF. CDR3 sequence (DNA): TGTGCCAGAAGCAACCCGAAGGTGGACAGGGTAAGGAATCAGCCCCAGCATTTT.

This clone was detected a few times. The V and J genes are TRBV7-8 and TRBJ1-5; D unclear. V dropped 5 bases and J dropped 3 bases, with 11 bases sitting between them. The length of the CDR3 is 14 residues. Germline assignment: CDR1 SGHVS and CDR2 FQNEAQ. The CDR3 region is CASSPTPFNQPQHF. Here the CDR3 DNA reads TGTGCCAGCAGCCCAACCCCGTTCAATCAGCCCCAGCATTTT.

The rearrangement links TRBV7-2 to TRBJ2-1, with TRBD2 matching 13 bases. The CDR3 covers 15 residues. Germline CDR1 is SGHTA and CDR2 is FQGNSA. J lost 10 bases, V lost 5 bases, and 8 bases had no gene match. The CDR3, as DNA: TGTGCCAGCAGCACTGGACTAGCGGGAGACGTAGAGCAGTTCTTC. This translates into CASSTGLAGDVEQFF. The whole variable domain, filled in from reference TRBV7-2 and TRBJ2-1, reads GAGVSQSPSNKVTEKGKDVELRCDPISGHTALYWYRQSLGQGLEFLIYFQGNSAPDKSGLPSDRFSAERTGGSVSTLTIQRTQQEDSAVYLCASSTGLAGDVEQFFGPGTRLTVL.

The chain recombines TRBV6-5 with TRBJ2-1; 9 positions agree with TRBD2. Looked up from germline, CDR1 is MNHEY and CDR2 is SVGAGI. The trim removed 10 bases at V and 4 bases at J, leaving 8 bases unmatched. CDR3 length: 14 residues. CDR3: CATEGTSRYNEQFF. The CDR3 DNA reads as TGTGCCACTGAAGGGACTAGCCGATACAATGAGCAGTTCTTC.

The chain uses TRBV27 and TRBJ2-1, with 9 bases matching TRBD2. This CDR3 is 15 amino acids long. Germline-derived CDR1 and CDR2 are MNHEY and SMNVEV (reference sequence). V gave up 6 bases and J gave up 1 base; unmatched junction bases: 4. This chain's CDR3 is CASSQTSGSYNEQFF. DNA for the CDR3: TGTGCCAGCAGCCAGACTAGCGGATCCTACAATGAGCAGTTCTTC.

This clone occurred a few times. V usage is TRBV7-3 and J usage is TRBJ2-1; 8 positions match TRBD1. This CDR3 has 22 residues. V dropped 0 bases and J dropped 0; count of bases not matched to a gene: 19. Germline assignment: CDR1 SGHTA and CDR2 FQGTGA. The CDR3 nucleotides are TGTGCCAGCAGCTTAACCCCCCTTCAGGGGGCGGACCTTCCCAGCTCCTACAATGAGCAGTTCTTC. It is translated as CASSLTPLQGADLPSSYNEQFF.

The chain is built from TRBV12-5 and TRBJ1-5; D is unresolved. This CDR3 is 17 amino acids long. Germline CDR1 is LGHNT and CDR2 is FRNRAP. V gave up 2 bases and J gave up 0 bases, with 14 bases separating them. CDR3 bases: TGTGCTAGTGGTTTGTCTGGTCCAGGCTATAGCAATCAGCCCCAGCATTTT. It translates to CASGLSGPGYSNQPQHF.

This chain connects TRBV9 to TRBJ2-1, with TRBD2 matching 13 bases. CDR1 and CDR2 from the germline V gene are SGDLS and YYNGEE. CDR3 length: 15 amino acids. The V segment lost 2 bases and the J segment 5 bases; nucleotides outside the gene matches: 1. DNA of the CDR3: TGTGCCAGCAGCGTGGGGACTAGCGGGGACAATGAGCAGTTCTTC. Translated: CASSVGTSGDNEQFF. Using reference TRBV9 and TRBJ2-1 for the parts outside the CDR3, the full variable domain is DSGVTQTPKHLITATGQRVTLRCSPRSGDLSVYWYQQSLDQGLQFLIQYYNGEERAKGNILERFSAQQFPDLHSELNLSSLELGDSALYFCASSVGTSGDNEQFFGPGTRLTVL.

Here the CDR3 reads CATRTGDNNEQFF. Written as DNA, the CDR3 is TGTGCCACACGGACAGGGGATAACAATGAGCAGTTCTTC. The rearrangement links TRBV10-3 to TRBJ2-1; 9 nucleotides line up with TRBD1. The CDR3 consists of 13 residues. CDR1 is ENHRY, CDR2 SYGVKD, per germline. Losses at the gene ends were 10 bases for V and 5 bases for J; bases not matched to a gene: 6.

This sequence joins TRBV9 and TRBJ2-3; no reliable D call. The CDR3 loop spans 14 amino acids. Trimming took off 0 bases at V and 0 bases at J, with 5 bases between the two ends. The germline V gene encodes CDR1 SGDLS and CDR2 YYNGEE. The CDR3 protein is CASSVEPSTDTQYF. The CDR3, as DNA: TGTGCCAGCAGCGTAGAACCAAGCACAGATACGCAGTATTTT.

CDR3 protein: CATSDFLSQETQYF. DNA for the CDR3: TGTGCCACCAGTGATTTTCTCAGTCAAGAGACCCAGTACTTC. The chain joins TRBV24-1 to TRBJ2-5, with D uncertain. Germline CDR1 is KGHDR and CDR2 is SFDVKD. This CDR3 is 14 amino acids long. With 1 base removed from V and 2 bases from J, the gap between germline ends came to 7 bases.

This clone was observed a few times. V gene TRBV10-1 combines with J gene TRBJ1-2; D not resolved. The CDR3 has 17 amino acids. Looked up from germline, CDR1 is WNHNN and CDR2 is SYGVQD (reference sequence). V was trimmed by 0 bases and J by 5 bases, leaving 19 bases between them. This chain's CDR3 is CASSESISTEALYGYTF. The DNA of the CDR3 is TGCGCCAGCAGTGAGTCGATATCGACGGAAGCCCTTTATGGCTACACCTTC.

The chain recombines TRBV6-5 with TRBJ1-6; D is unclear. The V and J ends lost 2 bases and 2 bases respectively, with 4 bases between them. The CDR3 covers 14 residues. The germline V gene encodes CDR1 MNHEY and CDR2 SVGAGI. CDR3: CASSYQAYNSPLHF. The CDR3 coding sequence is TGTGCCAGCAGTTACCAGGCCTATAATTCACCCCTCCACTTT.

This clone appeared a single time. The chain has TRBV27 and TRBJ2-5; 9 bases are a match to TRBD2. Losses at the gene ends were 6 bases for V and 6 bases for J; bases not matched to a gene: 11. The V gene's germline CDR1 is MNHEY and CDR2 SMNVEV (reference sequence). The CDR3 covers 15 residues. CDR3 sequence (DNA): TGTGCCAGCAGGGTAGGGCTAGCGGGAACGCAGACCCAGTACTTC. It encodes CASRVGLAGTQTQYF.

The chain recombines TRBV27 with TRBJ1-1; D remains ambiguous. The CDR3 contains 15 residues. Trimming stripped 2 bases from V and 4 bases from J, with 14 bases between. Germline V CDR1 and CDR2: MNHEY, SMNVEV (reference sequence). DNA for the CDR3: TGTGCCAGCAGTTTAAACAAAGGGAGTAGCACTGAAGCTTTCTTT. Translating gives CASSLNKGSSTEAFF.

The chain uses TRBV29-1 and TRBJ1-2, with 7 bases identical to TRBD1. V dropped 4 bases and J dropped 6; count of bases not matched to a gene: 11. CDR1 is SQVTM, CDR2 ANQGSEA, per germline. The CDR3 extends over 14 amino acids. CDR3 sequence reads: CSVVEDRSRNGYTF. The CDR3 nucleotides are TGCAGCGTTGTGGAGGACAGGAGCCGGAATGGCTACACCTTC.

The chain links TRBV28 to TRBJ2-7, with a possible D match to TRBD1 (6 bases). Trimming stripped 6 bases from V and 3 bases from J, with 15 bases between. Germline V gives CDR1 MDHEN, CDR2 SYDVKM. The length of the CDR3 is 14 residues. Written as DNA, the CDR3 is TGTGCCAGCAGGACAGGAACCCCCTTCTACGAGCAGTACTTC. Amino acid sequence: CASRTGTPFYEQYF.

The chain carries TRBV5-1 and TRBJ2-7; D is unresolved. The germline V gene has CDR1 SGHRS and CDR2 YFSETQ. The V and J ends lost 4 bases and 0 bases respectively, with 14 bases between them. The CDR3 loop spans 15 amino acids. CDR3 amino acids: CASSALTATSYEQYF. The CDR3 nucleotides are TGCGCCAGCAGCGCACTAACTGCCACCTCCTACGAGCAGTACTTC. Variable domain in full (rest from reference TRBV5-1 and TRBJ2-7): KAGVTQTPRYLIKTRGQQVTLSCSPISGHRSVSWYQQTPGQGLQFLFEYFSETQRNKGNFPGRFSGRQFSNSRSEMNVSTLELGDSALYLCASSALTATSYEQYFGPGTRLTVT.

The chain is built from TRBV11-1 and TRBJ2-5, with D possibly TRBD2 on 6 matching bases. This CDR3 has 15 amino acids. Germline lookup yields CDR1 SGHAT and CDR2 FQDESV (reference sequence). Trimming cost V 7 bases and J 4 bases, with 19 bases left between them. The CDR3 region is CASKKRGGGTETQYF. The CDR3 coding sequence is TGTGCCAGCAAAAAAAGAGGTGGGGGGACAGAGACCCAGTACTTC.

A remark on this clone: Other DNA sequences in this sample translate to the same CDR3. This sequence joins TRBV6-2 or TRBV6-3 and TRBJ2-7; D possibly matches TRBD1 or TRBD2 (7 bases each). Germline CDR1 is MNHEY and CDR2 is SVGEGT. V was trimmed by 2 bases and J by 3 bases, leaving 11 bases between them. The CDR3 totals 14 residues. The CDR3 DNA sequence: TGTGCCAGCAGTTACGGCAGGGGGGGCTACGAGCAGTACTTC. Its protein product is CASSYGRGGYEQYF.

The V and J genes are TRBV9 and TRBJ2-1; 10 nucleotides agree with TRBD2. CDR3 length equals 15 residues. V gave up 0 bases and J gave up 9 bases; unmatched junction bases: 6. Germline CDR1 SGDLS, CDR2 YYNGEE. CDR3 residues: CASSVVTSGFVEQFF. The CDR3, as DNA: TGTGCCAGCAGCGTAGTGACTAGCGGGTTTGTTGAGCAGTTCTTC. The variable domain in full, with the rest retrieved from reference TRBV9 and TRBJ2-1, is DSGVTQTPKHLITATGQRVTLRCSPRSGDLSVYWYQQSLDQGLQFLIQYYNGEERAKGNILERFSAQQFPDLHSELNLSSLELGDSALYFCASSVVTSGFVEQFFGPGTRLTVL.

The J gene is TRBJ2-1, the V gene TRBV4-1; no clear D gene. The V and J ends lost 1 base and 6 bases respectively, with 13 bases between them. Germline lookup yields CDR1 MGHRA and CDR2 YSYEKL. The CDR3 spans 15 residues. CDR3 DNA: TGCGCCAGCAGCCAAGCCCTTACCCAATCCAATGAGCAGTTCTTC. This gives the protein CASSQALTQSNEQFF.

The chain recombines TRBV5-5 with TRBJ2-4; D is uncertain. Trimming shortened V by 0 bases and J by 7 bases, and 11 bases separated the two germline ends. CDR3 length: 14 amino acids. From germline, CDR1 is SGHKS and CDR2 YYEKEE (reference sequence). In DNA form, the CDR3 reads TGTGCCAGCAGCTTGGCCGTCAGCTTTAACATTCAGTACTTC. Its protein is CASSLAVSFNIQYF.

The V call is TRBV5-1, the J call TRBJ2-3; TRBD2 matches 8 bases. The CDR3 loop spans 16 amino acids. CDR1 SGHRS and CDR2 YFSETQ come from the germline V gene. Trimming at V came to 0 bases and at J to 4 bases, leaving 7 bases not matched to a gene. Here the CDR3 DNA reads TGCGCCAGCAGCTTGGAGGGCAGCGGGGGCGCAGATACGCAGTATTTT. This codes for CASSLEGSGGADTQYF.